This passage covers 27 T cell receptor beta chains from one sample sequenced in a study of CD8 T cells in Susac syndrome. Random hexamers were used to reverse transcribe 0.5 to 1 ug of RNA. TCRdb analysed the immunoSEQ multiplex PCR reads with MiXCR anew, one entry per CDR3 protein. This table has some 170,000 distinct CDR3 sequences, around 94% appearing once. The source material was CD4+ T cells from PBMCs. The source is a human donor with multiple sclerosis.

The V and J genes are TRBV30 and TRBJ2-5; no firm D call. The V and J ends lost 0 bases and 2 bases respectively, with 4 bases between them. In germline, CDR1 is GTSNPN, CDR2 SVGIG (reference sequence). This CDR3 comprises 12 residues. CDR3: CAWSVKQETQYF. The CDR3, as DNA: TGTGCCTGGAGTGTGAAGCAAGAGACCCAGTACTTC.

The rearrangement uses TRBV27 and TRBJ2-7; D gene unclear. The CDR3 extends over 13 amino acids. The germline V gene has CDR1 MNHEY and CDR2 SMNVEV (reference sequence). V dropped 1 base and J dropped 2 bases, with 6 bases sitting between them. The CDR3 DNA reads TGTGCCAGCAGTTTATACACCGCCTACGAGCAGTACTTC. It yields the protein CASSLYTAYEQYF.

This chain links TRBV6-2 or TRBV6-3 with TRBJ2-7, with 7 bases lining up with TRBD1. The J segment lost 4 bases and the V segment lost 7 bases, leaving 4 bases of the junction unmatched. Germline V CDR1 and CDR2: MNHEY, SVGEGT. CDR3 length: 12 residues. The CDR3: CASTRDSYEQYF. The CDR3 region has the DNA TGTGCCAGCACCCGGGACAGTTACGAGCAGTACTTC.

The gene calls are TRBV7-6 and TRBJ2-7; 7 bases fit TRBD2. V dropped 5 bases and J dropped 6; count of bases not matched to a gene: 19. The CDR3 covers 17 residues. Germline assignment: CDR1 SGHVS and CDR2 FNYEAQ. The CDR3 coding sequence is TGTGCCAGCAGCAGCGGTAGAGCGGGACCCCTAGGATTCGAGCAGTACTTC. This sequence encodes CASSSGRAGPLGFEQYF.

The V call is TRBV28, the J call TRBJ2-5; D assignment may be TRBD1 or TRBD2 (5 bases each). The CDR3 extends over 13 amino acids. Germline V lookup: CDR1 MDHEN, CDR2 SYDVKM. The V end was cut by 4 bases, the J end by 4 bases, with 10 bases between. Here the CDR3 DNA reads TGTGCCAGCAGTTCAGGTGGGGGAGAGACCCAGTACTTC. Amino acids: CASSSGGGETQYF.

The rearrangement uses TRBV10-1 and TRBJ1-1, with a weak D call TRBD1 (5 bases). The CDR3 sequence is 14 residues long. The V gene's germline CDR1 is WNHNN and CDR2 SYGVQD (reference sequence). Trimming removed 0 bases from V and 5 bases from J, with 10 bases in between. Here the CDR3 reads CASSESRRGTEAFF. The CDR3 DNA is TGCGCCAGCAGTGAGTCGAGGAGGGGAACTGAAGCTTTCTTT.

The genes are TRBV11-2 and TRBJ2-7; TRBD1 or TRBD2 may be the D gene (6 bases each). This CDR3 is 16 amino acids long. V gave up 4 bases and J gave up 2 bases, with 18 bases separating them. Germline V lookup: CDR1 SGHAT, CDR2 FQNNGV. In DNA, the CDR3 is TGTGCCAGCAGCTCGACCCGGGGGCGGCGGGCCTACGAGCAGTACTTC. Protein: CASSSTRGRRAYEQYF. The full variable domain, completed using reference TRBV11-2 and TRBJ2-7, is EAGVAQSPRYKIIEKRQSVAFWCNPISGHATLYWYQQILGQGPKLLIQFQNNGVVDDSQLPKDRFSAERLKGVDSTLKIQPAKLEDSAVYLCASSSTRGRRAYEQYFGPGTRLTVT.

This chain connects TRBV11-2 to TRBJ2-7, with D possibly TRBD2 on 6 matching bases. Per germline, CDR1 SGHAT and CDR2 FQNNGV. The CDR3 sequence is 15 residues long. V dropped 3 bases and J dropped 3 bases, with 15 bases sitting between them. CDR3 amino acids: CASSFAGTGLYEQYF. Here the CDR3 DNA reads TGTGCCAGCAGCTTTGCCGGGACTGGCCTCTACGAGCAGTACTTC.

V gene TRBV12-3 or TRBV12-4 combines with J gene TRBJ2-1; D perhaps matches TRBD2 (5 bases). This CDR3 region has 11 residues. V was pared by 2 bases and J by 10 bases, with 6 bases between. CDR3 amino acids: CASSLTGEQFF. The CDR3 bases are TGTGCCAGCAGTTTAACGGGAGAGCAGTTCTTC.

As DNA, the CDR3 is TGTGCCAGCAGTCGCCTGGCAGCGCCAAGGGACAGGGGACAGCCCCAGCATTTT. It encodes CASSRLAAPRDRGQPQHF. The V gene is TRBV27, the J gene TRBJ1-5; 10 positions match TRBD1. Losses at the gene ends were 5 bases for V and 7 bases for J; bases not matched to a gene: 17. The CDR3 contains 18 residues. Germline-derived CDR1 and CDR2 are MNHEY and SMNVEV (reference sequence).

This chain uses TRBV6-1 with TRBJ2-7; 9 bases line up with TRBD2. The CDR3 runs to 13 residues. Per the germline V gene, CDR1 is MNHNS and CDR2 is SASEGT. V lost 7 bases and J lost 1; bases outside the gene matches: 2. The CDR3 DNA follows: TGTGCCAGCATTGCGGGAGGGTCCTACGAGCAGTACTTC. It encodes CASIAGGSYEQYF.

The CDR3 loop reads CAWTSGSGETQYF. CDR3 sequence (DNA): TGTGCCTGGACTAGCGGGAGCGGGGAGACCCAGTACTTC. The rearrangement joins TRBV30 to TRBJ2-5, with 10 bases identical to TRBD2. J gave up 5 bases and V 4 bases, and 4 bases lay outside the gene matches. Germline V gene data show CDR1 as GTSNPN and CDR2 as SVGIG (reference sequence). The CDR3 totals 13 residues.

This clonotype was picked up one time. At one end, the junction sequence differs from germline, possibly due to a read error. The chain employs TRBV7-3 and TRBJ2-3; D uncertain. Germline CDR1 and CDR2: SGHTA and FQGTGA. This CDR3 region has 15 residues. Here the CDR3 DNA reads TGTGCCAGCAGCTTAACGGCGGATAGCACAGATACGCGGTATTTT. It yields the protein CASSLTADSTDTRYF.

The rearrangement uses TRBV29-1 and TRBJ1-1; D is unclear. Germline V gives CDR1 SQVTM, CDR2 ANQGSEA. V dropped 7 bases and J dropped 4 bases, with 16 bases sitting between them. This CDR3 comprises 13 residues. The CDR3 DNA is TGCAGCGCATGCACCGCCTTGGGCACTGAAGCTTTCTTT. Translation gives CSACTALGTEAFF.

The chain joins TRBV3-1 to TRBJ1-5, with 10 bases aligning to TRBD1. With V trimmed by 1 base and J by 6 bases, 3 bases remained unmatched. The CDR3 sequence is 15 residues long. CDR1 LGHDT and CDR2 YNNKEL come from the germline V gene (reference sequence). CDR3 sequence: CASSQGTGGGQPQHF. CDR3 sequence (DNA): TGTGCCAGCAGCCAAGGGACAGGGGGTGGTCAGCCCCAGCATTTT.

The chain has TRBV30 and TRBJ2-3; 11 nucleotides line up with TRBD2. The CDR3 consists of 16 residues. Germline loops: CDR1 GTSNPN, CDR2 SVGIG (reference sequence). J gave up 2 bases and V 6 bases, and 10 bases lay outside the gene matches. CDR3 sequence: CACGTSGVLYTDTQYF. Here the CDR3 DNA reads TGTGCCTGCGGGACTAGCGGAGTCCTCTACACAGATACGCAGTATTTT.

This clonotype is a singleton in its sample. The CDR3 DNA is TGCAGCGTTGAAAGCGGGGGCTACGAGCAGTACTTC. Residues: CSVESGGYEQYF. V and J are TRBV29-1 and TRBJ2-7; TRBD2 agrees at 8 bases. Per germline, CDR1 SQVTM and CDR2 ANQGSEA. This CDR3 contains 12 residues. V trimming: 2 bases; J trimming: 3 bases; junction bases outside the gene matches: 0.

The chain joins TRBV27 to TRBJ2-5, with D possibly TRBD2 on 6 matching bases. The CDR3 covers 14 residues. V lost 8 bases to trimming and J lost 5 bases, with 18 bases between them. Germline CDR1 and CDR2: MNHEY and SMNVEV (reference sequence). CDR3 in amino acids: CASQKGRGMETQYF. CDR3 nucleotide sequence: TGTGCCAGCCAGAAGGGTCGGGGGATGGAGACCCAGTACTTC.

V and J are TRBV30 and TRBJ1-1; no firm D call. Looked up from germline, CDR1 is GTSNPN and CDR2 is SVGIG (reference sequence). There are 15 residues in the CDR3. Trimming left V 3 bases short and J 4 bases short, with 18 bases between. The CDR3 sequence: CAWRGLLALSTEAFF. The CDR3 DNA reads TGTGCCTGGAGAGGGCTCCTGGCCCTGAGCACTGAAGCTTTCTTT.

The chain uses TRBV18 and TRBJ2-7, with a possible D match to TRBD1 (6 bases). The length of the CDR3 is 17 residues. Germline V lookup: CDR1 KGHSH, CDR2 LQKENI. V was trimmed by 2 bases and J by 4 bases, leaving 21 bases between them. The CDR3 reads CASSPKDSPIPYYEQYF. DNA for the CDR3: TGTGCCAGCTCACCAAAGGACAGCCCTATCCCTTATTACGAGCAGTACTTC.

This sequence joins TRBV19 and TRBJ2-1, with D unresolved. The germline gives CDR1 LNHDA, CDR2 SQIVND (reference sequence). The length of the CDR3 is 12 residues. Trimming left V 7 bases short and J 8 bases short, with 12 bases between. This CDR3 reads CASKSRTHEQFF. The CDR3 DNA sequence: TGTGCCAGTAAATCTAGGACCCATGAGCAGTTCTTC.

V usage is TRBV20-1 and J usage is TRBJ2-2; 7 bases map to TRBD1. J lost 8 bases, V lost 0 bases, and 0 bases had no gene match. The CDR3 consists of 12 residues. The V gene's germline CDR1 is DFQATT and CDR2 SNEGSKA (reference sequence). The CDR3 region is CSAREGQGELFF. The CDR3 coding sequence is TGCAGTGCTAGAGAGGGACAGGGGGAGCTGTTTTTT.

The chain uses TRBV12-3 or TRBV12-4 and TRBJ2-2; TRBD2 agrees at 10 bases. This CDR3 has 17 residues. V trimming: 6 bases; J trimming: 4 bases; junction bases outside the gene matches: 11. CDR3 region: CASSRRSSGSVTGELFF. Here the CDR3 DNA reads TGTGCCAGCAGCCGACGATCTAGCGGGAGTGTCACCGGGGAGCTGTTTTTT.

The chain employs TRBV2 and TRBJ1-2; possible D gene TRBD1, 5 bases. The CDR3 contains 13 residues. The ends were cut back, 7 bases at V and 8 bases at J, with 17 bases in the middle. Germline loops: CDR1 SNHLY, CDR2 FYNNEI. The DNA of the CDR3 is TGTGCCAGCACCGGAGATATGGGACTCGGCTACACCTTC. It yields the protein CASTGDMGLGYTF.

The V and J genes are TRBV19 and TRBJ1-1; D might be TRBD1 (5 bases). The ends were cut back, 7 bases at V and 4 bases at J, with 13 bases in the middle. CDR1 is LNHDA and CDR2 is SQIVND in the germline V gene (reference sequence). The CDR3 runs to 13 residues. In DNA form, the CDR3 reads TGTGCCAGTATGCGGGGACCGGGCACTGAAGCTTTCTTT. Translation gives CASMRGPGTEAFF.

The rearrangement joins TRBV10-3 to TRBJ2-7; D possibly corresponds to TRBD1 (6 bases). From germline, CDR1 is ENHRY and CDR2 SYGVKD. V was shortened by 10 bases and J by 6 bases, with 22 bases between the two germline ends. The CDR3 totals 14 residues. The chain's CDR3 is CATYTTGKGGEQYF. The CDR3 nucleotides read TGTGCCACCTACACCACAGGGAAGGGCGGCGAGCAGTACTTC.

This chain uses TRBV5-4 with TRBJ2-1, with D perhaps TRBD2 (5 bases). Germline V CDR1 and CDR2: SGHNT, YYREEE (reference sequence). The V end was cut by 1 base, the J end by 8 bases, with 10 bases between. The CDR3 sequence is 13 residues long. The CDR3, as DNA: TGTGCCAGCAGCTTGTCGAGGGCGGATGAGCAGTTCTTC. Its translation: CASSLSRADEQFF. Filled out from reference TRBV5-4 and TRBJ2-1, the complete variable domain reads ETGVTQSPTHLIKTRGQQVTLRCSSQSGHNTVSWYQQALGQGPQFIFQYYREEENGRGNFPPRFSGLQFPNYSSELNVNALELDDSALYLCASSLSRADEQFFGPGTRLTVL.